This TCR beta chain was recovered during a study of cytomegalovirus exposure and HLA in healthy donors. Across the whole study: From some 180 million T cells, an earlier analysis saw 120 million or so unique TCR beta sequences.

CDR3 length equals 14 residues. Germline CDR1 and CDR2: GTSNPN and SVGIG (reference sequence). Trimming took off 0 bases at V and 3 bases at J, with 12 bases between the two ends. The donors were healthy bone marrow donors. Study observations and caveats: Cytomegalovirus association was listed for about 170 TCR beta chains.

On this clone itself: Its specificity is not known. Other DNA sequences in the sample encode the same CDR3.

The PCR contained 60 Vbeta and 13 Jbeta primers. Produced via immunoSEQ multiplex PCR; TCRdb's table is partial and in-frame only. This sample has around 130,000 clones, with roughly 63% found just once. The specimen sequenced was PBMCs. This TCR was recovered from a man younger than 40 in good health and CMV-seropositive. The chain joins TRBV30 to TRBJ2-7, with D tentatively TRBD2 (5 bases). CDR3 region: CAWSVGGPSYEQYF. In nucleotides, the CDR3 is TGTGCCTGGAGTGTAGGAGGCCCCAGCTACGAGCAGTACTTC.